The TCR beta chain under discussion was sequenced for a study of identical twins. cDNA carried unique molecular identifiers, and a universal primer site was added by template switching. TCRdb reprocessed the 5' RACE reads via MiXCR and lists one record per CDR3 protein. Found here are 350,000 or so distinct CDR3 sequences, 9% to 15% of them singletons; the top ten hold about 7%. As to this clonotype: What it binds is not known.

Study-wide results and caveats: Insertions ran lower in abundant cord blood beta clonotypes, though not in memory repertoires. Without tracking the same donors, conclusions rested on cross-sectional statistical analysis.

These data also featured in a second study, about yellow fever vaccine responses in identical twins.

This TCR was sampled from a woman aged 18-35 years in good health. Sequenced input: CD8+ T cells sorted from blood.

This CDR3 reads CASSPAGGTEAFF. DNA for the CDR3: TGTGCCAGCAGCCCAGCGGGGGGGACTGAAGCTTTCTTT. V and J are TRBV7-6 and TRBJ1-1; possibly TRBD1 for D (5 bases). The CDR3 has 13 residues. V was trimmed by 5 bases and J by 5 bases, leaving 12 bases between them. The germline gives CDR1 SGHVS, CDR2 FNYEAQ.